The rows below give T cell receptor beta chains drawn from one sample of a study of blood T cell repertoires in COVID-19. TCRdb's copy holds only in-frame clones and misses some; the assay was immunoSEQ multiplex PCR. This table holds more than 80,000 clones, 90% found once. Sequencing used peripheral blood. Receptors originate from a man between 18 and 29 years old with COVID-19, enrolled during active disease. Each CDR3 is given with its conserved first and last residue. The order of the fields is D gene, J gene, clone size, V gene, CDR3 DNA, CDR3 protein. A D gene is named only where the DNA matches it firmly. Rows may omit the clone size; those that give it use once, few, many or a size class.

d_gene: TRBD1
j_gene: TRBJ2-3
abundance: once
v_gene: TRBV6-5
CDR3nt: TGTGCCAGCACCACAACAGGGGATGAAGATACGCAGTATTTT
CDR3aa: CASTTTGDEDTQYF

d_gene: TRBD2
j_gene: TRBJ2-7
abundance: NA
v_gene: TRBV2
CDR3nt: TGTGCCAGCAGCTACAACCTAGCGGACCTCTCCTACGAGCAGTACTTC
CDR3aa: CASSYNLADLSYEQYF

d_gene: TRBD2
j_gene: TRBJ2-1
abundance: NA
v_gene: TRBV7-8
CDR3nt: TGTGCCAGCAGCCCTGAAGCGGGAGGGACAAGAGAGCAGTTCTTC
CDR3aa: CASSPEAGGTREQFF

d_gene: TRBD2
j_gene: TRBJ2-7
abundance: NA
v_gene: TRBV28
CDR3nt: TGTGCCAGCAGTCTCGCTAGCGGGAGAAGTGACGAGCAGTACTTC
CDR3aa: CASSLASGRSDEQYF

d_gene: NA
j_gene: TRBJ2-7
abundance: NA
v_gene: TRBV6-5
CDR3nt: TGTGCCAGCAGTTACTCTACCGTAACGGACGAGCAGTACTTC
CDR3aa: CASSYSTVTDEQYF

d_gene: NA
j_gene: TRBJ2-3
abundance: NA
v_gene: TRBV9
CDR3nt: TGTGCCAGCAGCTCAAGAGCCGGGAGTGGGACAGATACGCAGTATTTT
CDR3aa: CASSSRAGSGTDTQYF

d_gene: TRBD2
j_gene: TRBJ2-2
abundance: NA
v_gene: TRBV28
CDR3nt: TGTGCCAGCAGTTTATACGCGGGGGCGAACACCGGGGAGCTGTTTTTT
CDR3aa: CASSLYAGANTGELFF

d_gene: TRBD1
j_gene: TRBJ1-6
abundance: NA
v_gene: TRBV6-6
CDR3nt: TGTGCCAGCAATTACCGACAGGGAAATTCACCCCTCCACTTT
CDR3aa: CASNYRQGNSPLHF

d_gene: TRBD1
j_gene: TRBJ2-5
abundance: NA
v_gene: TRBV12-3/TRBV12-4
CDR3nt: TGTGCCAGCAGCCGGGACAGGCAAGAGACCCAGTACTTC
CDR3aa: CASSRDRQETQYF

d_gene: NA
j_gene: TRBJ2-3
abundance: NA
v_gene: TRBV4-1
CDR3nt: TGCGCCAGCAGCCAAGTATTGGGAGTAGATACGCAGTATTTT
CDR3aa: CASSQVLGVDTQYF

d_gene: NA
j_gene: TRBJ2-1
abundance: NA
v_gene: TRBV12-3/TRBV12-4
CDR3nt: TGTGCCAGCAGTTTAATCCAGTACAATGAGCAGTTCTTC
CDR3aa: CASSLIQYNEQFF

d_gene: TRBD1
j_gene: TRBJ1-1
abundance: NA
v_gene: TRBV13
CDR3nt: TGTGCCAGCAGCCCCCTCGGACAGGGAGGAACTGAAGCTTTCTTT
CDR3aa: CASSPLGQGGTEAFF

d_gene: TRBD2
j_gene: TRBJ2-3
abundance: NA
v_gene: TRBV3-1/TRBV3-2
CDR3nt: TGTGCCAGCAGCCTTACTAGCGGGATAAGGGGTACGCAGTATTTT
CDR3aa: CASSLTSGIRGTQYF

d_gene: NA
j_gene: TRBJ2-7
abundance: NA
v_gene: TRBV4-2
CDR3nt: TGTGCCAGCAGCCAAGTCGAGGGCACCTACGAGCAGTACTTC
CDR3aa: CASSQVEGTYEQYF

d_gene: TRBD2
j_gene: TRBJ2-2
abundance: NA
v_gene: TRBV5-4
CDR3nt: TGTGCCAGCAGCTTGTATGGGACTAGCGGGAGGGCGGCCGGGGAGCTGTTTTTT
CDR3aa: CASSLYGTSGRAAGELFF

d_gene: TRBD1
j_gene: TRBJ2-7
abundance: NA
v_gene: TRBV5-1
CDR3nt: TGCGCCAGCAGCGCCAGACAGGGGGCCTCCTACGAGCAGTACTTC
CDR3aa: CASSARQGASYEQYF

d_gene: TRBD1
j_gene: TRBJ1-2
abundance: once
v_gene: TRBV2
CDR3nt: TGTGCCAGCAGCCAACAGGGGAACTATGGCTACACCTTC
CDR3aa: CASSQQGNYGYTF

d_gene: TRBD1
j_gene: TRBJ1-5
abundance: NA
v_gene: TRBV5-3
CDR3nt: TGTGCCAGAAGCTGGGGACAGGGGGCGAGGGAGCTAATTCAGCCCCAGCATTTT
CDR3aa: CARSWGQGARELIQPQHF

d_gene: TRBD1
j_gene: TRBJ1-1
abundance: NA
v_gene: TRBV19
CDR3nt: TGTGCCAGTAGTATGATGACAGGGGGTAACACTGAAGCTTTCTTT
CDR3aa: CASSMMTGGNTEAFF

d_gene: TRBD1
j_gene: TRBJ2-7
abundance: NA
v_gene: TRBV19
CDR3nt: TGTGCCAGTAGTAGACCGGGACAGGGGTCCTACGAGCAGTACTTC
CDR3aa: CASSRPGQGSYEQYF

d_gene: TRBD1
j_gene: TRBJ1-3
abundance: NA
v_gene: TRBV7-8
CDR3nt: TGTGCCAGCAGCTTTTGGGACAGGGATCCTTCTGGAAACACCATATATTTT
CDR3aa: CASSFWDRDPSGNTIYF

d_gene: NA
j_gene: TRBJ2-1
abundance: NA
v_gene: TRBV9
CDR3nt: TGTGCCAGCAGCGTAGCGAGCTACAATGAGCAGTTCTTC
CDR3aa: CASSVASYNEQFF

d_gene: TRBD1
j_gene: TRBJ2-7
abundance: NA
v_gene: TRBV5-6
CDR3nt: TGTGCCAGCAGCTTCGGACAGGCAGATTACGAGCAGTACTTC
CDR3aa: CASSFGQADYEQYF

d_gene: NA
j_gene: TRBJ2-7
abundance: NA
v_gene: TRBV3-1/TRBV3-2
CDR3nt: TGTGCCAGCAGCGGGTTAGGACAACTCTACGAGCAGTACTTC
CDR3aa: CASSGLGQLYEQYF

d_gene: NA
j_gene: TRBJ2-7
abundance: NA
v_gene: TRBV29-1
CDR3nt: TGCAGCGTGGGAGCCGGGACTTCCTCCTACGAGCAGTACTTC
CDR3aa: CSVGAGTSSYEQYF

d_gene: NA
j_gene: TRBJ2-7
abundance: once
v_gene: TRBV20-1
CDR3nt: TGCAGTGCCCCCGGTTACGAGCAGTACTTC
CDR3aa: CSAPGYEQYF

d_gene: NA
j_gene: TRBJ2-2
abundance: NA
v_gene: TRBV28
CDR3nt: TGTGCCAGCAGCCCCCCCCATGACACCGGGGAGCTGTTTTTT
CDR3aa: CASSPPHDTGELFF

d_gene: NA
j_gene: TRBJ1-2
abundance: NA
v_gene: TRBV28
CDR3nt: TGTGCCAGCAGTTTTCTCAGGGTAAGCGGCTACACCTTC
CDR3aa: CASSFLRVSGYTF

d_gene: TRBD1
j_gene: TRBJ2-7
abundance: NA
v_gene: TRBV6-5
CDR3nt: TGTGCCAGCAGTTACAATGGGCAGGGGGCCTACGAGCAGTACTTC
CDR3aa: CASSYNGQGAYEQYF

d_gene: TRBD1
j_gene: TRBJ2-1
abundance: NA
v_gene: TRBV12-5
CDR3nt: TGTGCTAGTGGTCTCACAGGGGATGAGCAGTTCTTC
CDR3aa: CASGLTGDEQFF

d_gene: NA
j_gene: TRBJ1-3
abundance: once
v_gene: TRBV28
CDR3nt: TGTGCCAGCACCCAGGGAGGAACCTCTGGAAACACCATATATTTT
CDR3aa: CASTQGGTSGNTIYF

d_gene: TRBD1
j_gene: TRBJ1-2
abundance: NA
v_gene: TRBV5-8
CDR3nt: TGTGCCAGCAGCTTGGGGGGACAGGGGGCTCGCGGCTACACCTTC
CDR3aa: CASSLGGQGARGYTF

d_gene: NA
j_gene: TRBJ1-1
abundance: NA
v_gene: TRBV7-9
CDR3nt: TGTGCCAGCAGCCTTCCCACCGACAGGATGAACACTGAAGCTTTCTTT
CDR3aa: CASSLPTDRMNTEAFF

d_gene: NA
j_gene: TRBJ1-2
abundance: NA
v_gene: TRBV6-1
CDR3nt: TGTGCCAGCAGTGAATGGGGACAAGGGTATGGCTACACCTTC
CDR3aa: CASSEWGQGYGYTF

d_gene: TRBD2
j_gene: TRBJ2-7
abundance: NA
v_gene: TRBV5-4
CDR3nt: TGTGCCAGCAGCTTGGGTCTAGCGGGGGACTACGAGCAGTACTTC
CDR3aa: CASSLGLAGDYEQYF

d_gene: TRBD1
j_gene: TRBJ2-2
abundance: NA
v_gene: TRBV10-3
CDR3nt: TGTGCCATCATGACAGGGGTGGGCACCGGGGAGCTGTTTTTT
CDR3aa: CAIMTGVGTGELFF

d_gene: TRBD1
j_gene: TRBJ1-1
abundance: NA
v_gene: TRBV3-1/TRBV3-2
CDR3nt: TGTGCCAGCAGCCTACACAGGGGAAACACTGAAGCTTTCTTT
CDR3aa: CASSLHRGNTEAFF

d_gene: TRBD1
j_gene: TRBJ2-7
abundance: NA
v_gene: TRBV11-2
CDR3nt: TGTGCCAGCAGCTTAGGTCAGGGGGCATACGAGCAGTACTTC
CDR3aa: CASSLGQGAYEQYF

d_gene: NA
j_gene: TRBJ2-2
abundance: NA
v_gene: TRBV21-1
CDR3nt: TGTGCCAGCAACGGACTAGCGGCTAACACCGGGGAGCTGTTTTTT
CDR3aa: CASNGLAANTGELFF

d_gene: NA
j_gene: TRBJ2-1
abundance: NA
v_gene: TRBV5-6
CDR3nt: TGTGCCAGCAGCTTGCGGCGGATCAATGAGCAGTTCTTC
CDR3aa: CASSLRRINEQFF

d_gene: NA
j_gene: TRBJ2-2
abundance: NA
v_gene: TRBV5-6
CDR3nt: TGTGCCAGCAGCTTTTACAGCGGGGAGCTGTTTTTT
CDR3aa: CASSFYSGELFF

d_gene: TRBD1
j_gene: TRBJ1-3
abundance: NA
v_gene: TRBV5-1
CDR3nt: TGCGCCAGCAGCTTGGACGGCAGGGGGGCTGGAAACACCATATATTTT
CDR3aa: CASSLDGRGAGNTIYF

d_gene: TRBD1
j_gene: TRBJ1-2
abundance: once
v_gene: TRBV7-8
CDR3nt: TGTGCCAGCAGTAGCGGGACAGGGGTTAGGAGCTACACCTTC
CDR3aa: CASSSGTGVRSYTF

d_gene: TRBD1
j_gene: TRBJ2-7
abundance: NA
v_gene: TRBV5-5
CDR3nt: TGTGCCAGCACTCAAGGACAGGGATCCTACGAGCAGTACTTC
CDR3aa: CASTQGQGSYEQYF

d_gene: NA
j_gene: TRBJ2-7
abundance: once
v_gene: TRBV28
CDR3nt: TGTGCCAGCAGACCATACTCGGTAGACGAGCAGTACTTC
CDR3aa: CASRPYSVDEQYF

d_gene: NA
j_gene: TRBJ2-2
abundance: NA
v_gene: TRBV15
CDR3nt: TGTGCCACCAGCAGAGGTCAGACGAACACCGGGGAGCTGTTTTTT
CDR3aa: CATSRGQTNTGELFF

d_gene: TRBD1
j_gene: TRBJ2-7
abundance: NA
v_gene: TRBV4-3
CDR3nt: TGCGCCAGCAGCCAAGTGGACAGGGGCGGGTACGAGCAGTACTTC
CDR3aa: CASSQVDRGGYEQYF

d_gene: TRBD2
j_gene: TRBJ2-2
abundance: NA
v_gene: TRBV5-1
CDR3nt: TGCGCCAGCAGCTTGGCGGGGGGGAACACCGGGGAGCTGTTTTTT
CDR3aa: CASSLAGGNTGELFF

d_gene: TRBD1
j_gene: TRBJ1-2
abundance: NA
v_gene: TRBV7-2
CDR3nt: TGTGCCAGCAGTCCCGGGACAGGGGCCAGAGACTATGGCTACACCTTC
CDR3aa: CASSPGTGARDYGYTF

d_gene: NA
j_gene: TRBJ1-1
abundance: NA
v_gene: TRBV9
CDR3nt: TGTGCCAGCAGCTCGCTCCAGGGGATTAACACTGAAGCTTTCTTT
CDR3aa: CASSSLQGINTEAFF